Listed below are T cell receptor beta chains from one sample, sequenced in a study of immune cell composition in non-small cell lung cancer. Libraries were prepared by immunoSEQ multiplex PCR; TCRdb keeps only in-frame clonotypes and omits some of them. This sample has 5,500 to 6,000 clones, with around 80% found just once. Sequencing input: lung tumor tissue. These receptors came from a human donor with non-small cell lung cancer. The CDR3 runs from the conserved cysteine through the conserved F or W.

J,V,CDR3
TRBJ1-2,TRBV4-1,CASSLTRDSNGYTF
TRBJ2-1,TRBV9,CASSASIAGAHNEQFF
TRBJ1-1,TRBV6-6,CASAFGQGKTEAFF
TRBJ1-2,TRBV6-1,CASRGGPETNYGYTF
TRBJ1-2,TRBV18,CASSPAPNPNYGYTF
TRBJ2-7,TRBV30,CAWSTGLMESEQYF
TRBJ2-4,TRBV11-2,CASSQPVAKNIQYF
TRBJ2-3,TRBV27,CASSPRTSADTQYF
TRBJ2-7,TRBV19,CASSIQGQGGGEQYF
TRBJ2-3,TRBV27,CASSLAGAYGTDTQYF
TRBJ2-2,TRBV6-1,CASSGRAGQGAGVTGELFF
TRBJ1-1,TRBV7-9,CASSLEILAGTEAFF
TRBJ1-4,TRBV19,CATLLASTNEKLFF
TRBJ2-2,TRBV29-1,CSVETPNTGELFF
TRBJ1-3,TRBV4-1,CASSQGGPIPGNTIYF
TRBJ2-1,TRBV19,CASSSDRGRLSSYNEQFF
TRBJ1-3,TRBV9,CASSYRDYSGNTIYF
TRBJ1-1,TRBV5-1,CASSLASGGTEAFF
TRBJ2-5,TRBV5-4,CASSLQGLETQYF
TRBJ2-6,TRBV11-2,CASSWGGVAGANVLTF
TRBJ2-3,TRBV29-1,CSVPLAGHTDTQYF
TRBJ1-1,TRBV5-1,CASSSRENTEAFF
TRBJ2-7,TRBV18,CASSPPERGSYEQYF
TRBJ2-7,TRBV6-6,CASSEGQGRKDEQYF
TRBJ2-7,TRBV12-1,CAYLSRTGLSYEQYF
TRBJ2-1,TRBV12-5,CASGLVRLAGYNEQFF
TRBJ1-2,TRBV7-2,CASSSSPGYGYTF
TRBJ1-6,TRBV4-1,CASSQGKGGNSPLHF
TRBJ2-3,TRBV2,CASLSGSLDTQYF
TRBJ1-3,TRBV7-6,CASSLGQSGNTIYF
TRBJ2-2,TRBV29-1,CSVFDQVSTGELFF
TRBJ2-2,TRBV6-6,CASRDRVGTGELFF
TRBJ1-6,TRBV11-2,CASSSGTGDYNSPLHF
TRBJ1-2,TRBV27,CASSLWQDYGYTF
TRBJ2-7,TRBV10-2,CASSQQGAGNEQYF
TRBJ1-5,TRBV19,CASSGTGNQPQHF
TRBJ1-3,TRBV29-1,CSVQTTASSSGNTIYF
TRBJ1-1,TRBV11-3,CASSLDGAEAFF
TRBJ1-3,TRBV6-5,CASFGRSRSGNTIYF
TRBJ2-5,TRBV5-1,CASSSGLQETQYF
TRBJ1-4,TRBV9,CASSPGPTNEKLFF